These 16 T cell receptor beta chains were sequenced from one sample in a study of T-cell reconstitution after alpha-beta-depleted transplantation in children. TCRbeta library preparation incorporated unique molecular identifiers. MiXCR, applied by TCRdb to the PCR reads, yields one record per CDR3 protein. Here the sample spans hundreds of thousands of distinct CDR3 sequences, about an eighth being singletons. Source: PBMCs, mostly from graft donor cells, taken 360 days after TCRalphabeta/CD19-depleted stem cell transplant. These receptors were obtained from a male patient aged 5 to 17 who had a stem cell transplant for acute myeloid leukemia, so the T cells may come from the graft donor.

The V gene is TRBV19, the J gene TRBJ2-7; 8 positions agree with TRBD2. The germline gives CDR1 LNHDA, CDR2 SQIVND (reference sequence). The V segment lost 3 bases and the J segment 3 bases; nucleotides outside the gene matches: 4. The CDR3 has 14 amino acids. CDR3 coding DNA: TGTGCCAGTAGTATCCTGGGACTAGGCTACGAGCAGTACTTC. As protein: CASSILGLGYEQYF.

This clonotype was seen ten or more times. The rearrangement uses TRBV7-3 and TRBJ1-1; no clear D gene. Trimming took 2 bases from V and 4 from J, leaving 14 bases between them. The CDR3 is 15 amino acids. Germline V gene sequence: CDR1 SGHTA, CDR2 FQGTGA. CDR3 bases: TGTGCCAGCAGCTTAGCCCCGTCGTCGAGCACTGAAGCTTTCTTT. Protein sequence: CASSLAPSSSTEAFF.

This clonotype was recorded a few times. The CDR3 coding sequence is TGTGCCAGCCATGGGGACAGAAATCAGCCCCAGCATTTT. This translates into CASHGDRNQPQHF. The chain links TRBV28 to TRBJ1-5; the match to TRBD1 covers 7 bases. The CDR3 runs 13 residues. Germline lookup yields CDR1 MDHEN and CDR2 SYDVKM. The junction had 5 bases not matched to a gene; V was cut back by 8 bases and J by 4 bases.

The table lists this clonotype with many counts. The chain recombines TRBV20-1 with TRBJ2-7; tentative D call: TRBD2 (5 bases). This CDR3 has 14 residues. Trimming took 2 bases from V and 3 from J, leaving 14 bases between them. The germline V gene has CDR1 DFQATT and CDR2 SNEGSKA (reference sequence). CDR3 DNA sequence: TGCAGTGCTAGAACCTGGCGGGTCCTCTACGAGCAGTACTTC. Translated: CSARTWRVLYEQYF.

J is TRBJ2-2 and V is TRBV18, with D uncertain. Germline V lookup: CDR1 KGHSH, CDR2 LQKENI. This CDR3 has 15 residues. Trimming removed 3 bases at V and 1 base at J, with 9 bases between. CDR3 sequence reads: CASSPLSKNTGELFF. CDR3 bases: TGTGCCAGCTCACCTCTCTCTAAGAACACCGGGGAGCTGTTTTTT.

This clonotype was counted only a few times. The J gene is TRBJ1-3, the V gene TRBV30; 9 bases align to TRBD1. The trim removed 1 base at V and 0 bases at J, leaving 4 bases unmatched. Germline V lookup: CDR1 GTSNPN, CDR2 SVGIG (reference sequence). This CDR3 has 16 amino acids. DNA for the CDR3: TGTGCCTGGAGTGGGCCGGGACAGGGCTCTGGAAACACCATATATTTT. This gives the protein CAWSGPGQGSGNTIYF.

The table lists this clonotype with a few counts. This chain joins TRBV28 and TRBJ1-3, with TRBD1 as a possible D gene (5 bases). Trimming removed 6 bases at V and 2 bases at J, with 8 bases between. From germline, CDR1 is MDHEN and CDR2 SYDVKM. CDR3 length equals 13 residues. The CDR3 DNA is TGTGCCAGCAGGGTGGGGGCTGGAAACACCATATATTTT. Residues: CASRVGAGNTIYF.

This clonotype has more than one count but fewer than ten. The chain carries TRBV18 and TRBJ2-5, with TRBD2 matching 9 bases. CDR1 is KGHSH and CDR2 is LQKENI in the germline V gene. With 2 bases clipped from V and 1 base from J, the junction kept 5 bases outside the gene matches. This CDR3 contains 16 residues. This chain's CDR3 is CASSPSREGSQETQYF. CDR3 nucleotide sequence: TGTGCCAGCTCACCATCGCGGGAGGGTTCCCAAGAGACCCAGTACTTC.

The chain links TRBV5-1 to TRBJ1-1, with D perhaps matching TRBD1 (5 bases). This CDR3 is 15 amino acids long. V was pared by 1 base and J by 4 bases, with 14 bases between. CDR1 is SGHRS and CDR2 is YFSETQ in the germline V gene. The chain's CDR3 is CASSLITQRGTEAFF. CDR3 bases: TGCGCCAGCAGCTTGATTACCCAAAGGGGCACTGAAGCTTTCTTT.

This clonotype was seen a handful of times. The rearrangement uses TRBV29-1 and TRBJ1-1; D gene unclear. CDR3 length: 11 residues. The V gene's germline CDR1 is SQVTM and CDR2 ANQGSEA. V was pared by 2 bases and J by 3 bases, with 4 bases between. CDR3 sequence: CSVESDTEAFF. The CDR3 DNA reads TGCAGCGTTGAATCGGACACTGAAGCTTTCTTT.

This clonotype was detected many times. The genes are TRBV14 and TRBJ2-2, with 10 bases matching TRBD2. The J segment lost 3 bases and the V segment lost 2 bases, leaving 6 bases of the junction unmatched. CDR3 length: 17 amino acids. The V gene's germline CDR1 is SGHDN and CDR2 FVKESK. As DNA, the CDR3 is TGTGCCAGCAGCCAAAGAAGGCTAGCGGGAGACACCGGGGAGCTGTTTTTT. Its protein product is CASSQRRLAGDTGELFF.

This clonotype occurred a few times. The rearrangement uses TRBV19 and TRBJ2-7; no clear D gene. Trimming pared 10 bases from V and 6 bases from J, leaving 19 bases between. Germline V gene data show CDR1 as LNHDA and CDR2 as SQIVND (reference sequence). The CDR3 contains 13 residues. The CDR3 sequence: CATSRVTQREQYF. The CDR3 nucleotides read TGTGCCACTTCACGGGTCACCCAGCGCGAGCAGTACTTC.

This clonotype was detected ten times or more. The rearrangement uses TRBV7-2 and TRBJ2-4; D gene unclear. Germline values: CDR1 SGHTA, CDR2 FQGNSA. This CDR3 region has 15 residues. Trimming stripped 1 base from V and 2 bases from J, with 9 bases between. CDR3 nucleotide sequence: TGTGCCAGCAGCTTAGTATCGGTGTCCAAAAACATTCAGTACTTC. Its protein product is CASSLVSVSKNIQYF.

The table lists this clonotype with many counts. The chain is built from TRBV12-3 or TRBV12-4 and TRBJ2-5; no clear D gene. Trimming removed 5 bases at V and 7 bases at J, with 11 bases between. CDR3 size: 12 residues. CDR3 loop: CASSALGGTQYF. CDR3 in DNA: TGTGCCAGCAGTGCCCTTGGCGGGACCCAGTACTTC.

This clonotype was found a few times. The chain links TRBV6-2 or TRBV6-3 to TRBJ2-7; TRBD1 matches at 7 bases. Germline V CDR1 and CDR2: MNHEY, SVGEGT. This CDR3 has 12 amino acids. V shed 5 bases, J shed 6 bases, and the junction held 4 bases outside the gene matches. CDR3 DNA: TGTGCCAGCAGTCGGACAGGTCGCGAGCAGTACTTC. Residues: CASSRTGREQYF.

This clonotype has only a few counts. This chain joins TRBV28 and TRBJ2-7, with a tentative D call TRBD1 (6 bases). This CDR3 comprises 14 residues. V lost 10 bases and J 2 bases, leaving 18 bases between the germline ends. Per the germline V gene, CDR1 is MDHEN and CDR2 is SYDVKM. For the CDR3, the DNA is TGTGCCATCCAGGGGCCCGTTACTACCTACGAGCAGTACTTC. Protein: CAIQGPVTTYEQYF. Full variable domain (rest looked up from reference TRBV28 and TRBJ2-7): DVKVTQSSRYLVKRTGEKVFLECVQDMDHENMFWYRQDPGLGLRLIYFSYDVKMKEKGDIPEGYSVSREKKERFSLILESASTNQTSMYLCAIQGPVTTYEQYFGPGTRLTVT.